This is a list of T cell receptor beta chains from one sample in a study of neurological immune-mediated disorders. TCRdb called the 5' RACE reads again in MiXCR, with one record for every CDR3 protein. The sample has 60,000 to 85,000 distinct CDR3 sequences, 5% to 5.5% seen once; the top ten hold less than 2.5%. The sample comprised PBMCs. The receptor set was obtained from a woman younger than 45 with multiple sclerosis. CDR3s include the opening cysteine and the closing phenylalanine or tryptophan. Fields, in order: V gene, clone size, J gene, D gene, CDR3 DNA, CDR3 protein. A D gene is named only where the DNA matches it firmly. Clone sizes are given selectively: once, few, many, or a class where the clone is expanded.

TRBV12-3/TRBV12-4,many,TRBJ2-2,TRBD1,TGTGCCAGCAGTCTCCCGGGACAGAGGGCCGGGGAGCTGTTTTTT,CASSLPGQRAGELFF
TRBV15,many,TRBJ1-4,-,TGTGCCACCAGTCCCGAAGGCGGGTCAACTAATGAAAAACTGTTTTTT,CATSPEGGSTNEKLFF
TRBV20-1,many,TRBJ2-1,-,TGCAGTGCTAGAGATGTGGCTGCCCTATTCTACAATGAGCAGTTCTTC,CSARDVAALFYNEQFF
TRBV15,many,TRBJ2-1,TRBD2,TGTGCCACCAGCAGAGAAACACCTAGCGGGGGCTACAATGAGCAGTTCTTC,CATSRETPSGGYNEQFF
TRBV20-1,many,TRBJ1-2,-,TGCAGTGCTAGTGATAGGGACTATGGCTACACCTTC,CSASDRDYGYTF
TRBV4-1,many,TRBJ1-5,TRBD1,TGCGCCAGCAGCCGGGGACAGGGTCCAAGCAATCAGCCCCAGCATTTT,CASSRGQGPSNQPQHF
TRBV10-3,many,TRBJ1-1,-,TGTGCCATCAGTGTTAAACCGAACACTGAAGCTTTCTTT,CAISVKPNTEAFF
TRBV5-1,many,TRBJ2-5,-,TGCGCCAGCAGCTTGGTCCTGGCTGGGACCCAGTACTTC,CASSLVLAGTQYF
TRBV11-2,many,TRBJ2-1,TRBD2,TGTGCCAGCAGCTTAAGCGGGGGATGGAATGAGCAGTTCTTC,CASSLSGGWNEQFF
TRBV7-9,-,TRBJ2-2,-,TGTGCCAGCAGCCTATCAGCCGGGGAGCTGTTTTTT,CASSLSAGELFF
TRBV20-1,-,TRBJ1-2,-,TGCAGTGCTAGTCCGCAGGGGATTGGCTATGGCTACACCTTC,CSASPQGIGYGYTF
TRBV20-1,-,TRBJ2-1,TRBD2,TGCAGTGCCCTGACTAGCGGGAGGGACAATGAGCAGTTCTTC,CSALTSGRDNEQFF
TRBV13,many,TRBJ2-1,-,TGTGCCAGCAGCGATCGGACGGCGGATGAGCAGTTCTTC,CASSDRTADEQFF
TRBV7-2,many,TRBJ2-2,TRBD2,TGTGCCAGCAGCTTAGGGTCTCTCCCCAGCGGGGGGGGCGGGGAGCTGTTTTTT,CASSLGSLPSGGGGELFF
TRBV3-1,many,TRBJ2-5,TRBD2,TGTGCCAGCAGCTATCTAGCGGATCAAGAGACCCAGTACTTC,CASSYLADQETQYF
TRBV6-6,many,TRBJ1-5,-,TGTGCCAGCAGTTACAAGGGTCAGCCCCAGCATTTT,CASSYKGQPQHF
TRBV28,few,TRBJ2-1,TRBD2,TGTGCCAGCAGTATTACTAGCGGGAGGGTCGGTGAGCAGTTCTTC,CASSITSGRVGEQFF